This T cell receptor (beta chain) originates from a study of blood T cell repertoires in COVID-19. Study-wide context: Specimens from acute and convalescent COVID-19 originated in the United States, Italy and Spain.

Measured with immunoSEQ multiplex PCR; TCRdb has only the in-frame clones, and not every one. The sample shows approximately 230,000 clones, roughly 89% of them seen only once. Germline V gives CDR1 LNHNV, CDR2 YYDKDF (reference sequence). The CDR3 totals 17 residues. V dropped 0 bases and J dropped 5 bases, with 18 bases sitting between them. This clonotype was obtained from a man aged 25-40 years who had recovered from COVID-19. The sequenced sample was peripheral blood. The V gene is TRBV15, the J gene TRBJ2-3; weak D call: TRBD2 (6 bases). The CDR3 sequence is CATSRDQAGSSGDTQYF. As DNA, the CDR3 is TGTGCCACCAGCAGAGATCAGGCGGGGTCGAGCGGAGATACGCAGTATTTT.